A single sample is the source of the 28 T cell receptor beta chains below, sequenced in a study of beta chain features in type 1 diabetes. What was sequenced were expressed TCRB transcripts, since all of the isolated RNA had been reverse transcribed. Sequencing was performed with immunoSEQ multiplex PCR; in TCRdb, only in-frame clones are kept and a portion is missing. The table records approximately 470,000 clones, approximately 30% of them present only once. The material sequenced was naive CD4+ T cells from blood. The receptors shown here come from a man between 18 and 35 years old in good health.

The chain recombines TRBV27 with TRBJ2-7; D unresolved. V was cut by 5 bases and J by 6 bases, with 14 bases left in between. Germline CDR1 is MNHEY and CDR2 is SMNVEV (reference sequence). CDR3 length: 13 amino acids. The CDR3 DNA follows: TGTGCCAGCAGTCCCAAGGGCCGCACCGAGCAGTACTTC. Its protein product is CASSPKGRTEQYF.

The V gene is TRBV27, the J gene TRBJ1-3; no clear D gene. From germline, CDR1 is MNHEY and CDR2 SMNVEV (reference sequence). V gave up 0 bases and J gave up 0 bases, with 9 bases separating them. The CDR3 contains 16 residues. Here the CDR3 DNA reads TGTGCCAGCAGTTTATCGGGCGGATCCTCTGGAAACACCATATATTTT. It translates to CASSLSGGSSGNTIYF.

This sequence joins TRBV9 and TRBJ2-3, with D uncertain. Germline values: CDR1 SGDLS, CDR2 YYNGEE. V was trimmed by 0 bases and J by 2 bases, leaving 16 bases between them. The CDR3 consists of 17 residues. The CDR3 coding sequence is TGTGCCAGCAGCGTAGGTTTGAACGCCGGATACACAGATACGCAGTATTTT. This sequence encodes CASSVGLNAGYTDTQYF.

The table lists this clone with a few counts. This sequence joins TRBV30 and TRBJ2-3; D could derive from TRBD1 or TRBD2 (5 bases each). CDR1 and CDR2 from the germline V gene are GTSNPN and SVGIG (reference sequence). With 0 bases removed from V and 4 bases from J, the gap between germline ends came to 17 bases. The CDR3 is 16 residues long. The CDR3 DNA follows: TGTGCCTGGAGTGTAGGCGGGCAGGGAAGGCCAGATACGCAGTATTTT. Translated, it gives CAWSVGGQGRPDTQYF.

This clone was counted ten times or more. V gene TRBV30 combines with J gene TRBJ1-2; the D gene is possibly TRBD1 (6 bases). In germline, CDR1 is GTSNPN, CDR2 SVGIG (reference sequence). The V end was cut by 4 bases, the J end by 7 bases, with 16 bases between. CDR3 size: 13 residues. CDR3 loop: CAWIPLGTLGYTF. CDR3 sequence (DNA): TGTGCCTGGATTCCACTAGGGACACTTGGCTACACCTTC.

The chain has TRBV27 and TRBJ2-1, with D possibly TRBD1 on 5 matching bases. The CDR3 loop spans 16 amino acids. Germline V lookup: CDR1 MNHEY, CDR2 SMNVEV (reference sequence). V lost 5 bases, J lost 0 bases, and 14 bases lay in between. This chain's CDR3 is CASSRHYRSSYNEQFF. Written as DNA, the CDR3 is TGTGCCAGCAGTCGACACTACAGGAGCTCCTACAATGAGCAGTTCTTC.

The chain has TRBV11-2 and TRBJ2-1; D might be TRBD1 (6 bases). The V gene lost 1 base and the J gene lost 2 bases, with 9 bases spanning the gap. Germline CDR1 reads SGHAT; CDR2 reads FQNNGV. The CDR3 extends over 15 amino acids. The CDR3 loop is CASSLGRGPYNEQFF. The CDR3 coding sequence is TGTGCCAGCAGCTTAGGCAGGGGACCCTACAATGAGCAGTTCTTC.

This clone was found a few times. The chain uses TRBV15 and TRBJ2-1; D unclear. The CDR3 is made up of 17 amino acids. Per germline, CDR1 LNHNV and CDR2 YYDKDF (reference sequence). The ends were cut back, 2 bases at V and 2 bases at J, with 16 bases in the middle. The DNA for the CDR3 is TGTGCCACCAGCAGATCCCCCGGCTCGCAGACCTACAATGAGCAGTTCTTC. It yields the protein CATSRSPGSQTYNEQFF.

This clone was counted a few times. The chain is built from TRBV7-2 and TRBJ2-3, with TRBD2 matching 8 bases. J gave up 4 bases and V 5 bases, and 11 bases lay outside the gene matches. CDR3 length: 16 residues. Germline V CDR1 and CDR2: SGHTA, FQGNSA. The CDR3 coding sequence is TGTGCCAGCAGCCAAGCCAGCGGGAGTTCGGCAGATACGCAGTATTTT. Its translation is CASSQASGSSADTQYF. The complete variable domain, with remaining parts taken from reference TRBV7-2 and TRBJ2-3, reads GAGVSQSPSNKVTEKGKDVELRCDPISGHTALYWYRQSLGQGLEFLIYFQGNSAPDKSGLPSDRFSAERTGGSVSTLTIQRTQQEDSAVYLCASSQASGSSADTQYFGPGTRLTVL.

Written as DNA, the CDR3 is TGTGCCATCAGGACAGAAGAGACCCAGTACTTC. Its translation is CAIRTEETQYF. The rearrangement links TRBV10-3 to TRBJ2-5; D possibly corresponds to TRBD1 (5 bases). V lost 6 bases to trimming and J lost 3 bases, with 5 bases between them. This CDR3 contains 11 residues. CDR1 and CDR2 (germline): ENHRY, SYGVKD.

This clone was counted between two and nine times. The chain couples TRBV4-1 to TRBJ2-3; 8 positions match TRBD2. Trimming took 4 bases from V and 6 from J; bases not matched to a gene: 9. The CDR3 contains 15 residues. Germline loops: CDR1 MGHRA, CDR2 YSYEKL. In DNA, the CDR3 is TGCGCCAGCAGCCTTAGCGGGGCCAGCCCGGATACGCAGTATTTT. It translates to CASSLSGASPDTQYF.

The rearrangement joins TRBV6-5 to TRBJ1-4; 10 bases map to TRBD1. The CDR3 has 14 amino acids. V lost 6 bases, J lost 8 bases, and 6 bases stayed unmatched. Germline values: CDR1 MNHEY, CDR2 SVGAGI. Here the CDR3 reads CASSRQGAREKLFF. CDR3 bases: TGTGCCAGCAGCAGACAGGGGGCTAGGGAAAAACTGTTTTTT.

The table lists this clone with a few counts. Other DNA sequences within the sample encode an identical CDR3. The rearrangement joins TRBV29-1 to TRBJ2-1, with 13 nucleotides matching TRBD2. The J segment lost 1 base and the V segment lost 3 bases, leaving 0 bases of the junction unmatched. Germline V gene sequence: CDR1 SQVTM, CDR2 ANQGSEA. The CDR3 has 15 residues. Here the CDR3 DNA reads TGCAGCGTTGAGGGACTAGCGGGGTCCTACAATGAGCAGTTCTTC. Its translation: CSVEGLAGSYNEQFF.

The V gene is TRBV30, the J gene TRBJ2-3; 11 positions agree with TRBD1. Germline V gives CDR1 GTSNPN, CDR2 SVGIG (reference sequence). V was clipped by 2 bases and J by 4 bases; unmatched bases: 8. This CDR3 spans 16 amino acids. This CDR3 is CAWSLGDRGSADTQYF. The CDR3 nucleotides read TGTGCCTGGAGTTTAGGGGACAGGGGGTCTGCAGATACGCAGTATTTT.

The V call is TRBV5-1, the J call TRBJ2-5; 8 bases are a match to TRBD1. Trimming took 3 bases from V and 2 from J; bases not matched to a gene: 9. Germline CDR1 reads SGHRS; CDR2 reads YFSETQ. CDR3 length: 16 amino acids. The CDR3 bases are TGCGCCAGCAGCTCCGGACAGGGCTGGGGACAAGAGACCCAGTACTTC. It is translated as CASSSGQGWGQETQYF.

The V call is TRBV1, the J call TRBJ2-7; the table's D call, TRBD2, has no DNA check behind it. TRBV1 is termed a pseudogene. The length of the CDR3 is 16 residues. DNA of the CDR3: TGCACCCGCACCCGGCGACTAGCGCTCGCGTCGCGTGAGCAGTACTTC. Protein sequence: CTRTRRLALASREQYF.

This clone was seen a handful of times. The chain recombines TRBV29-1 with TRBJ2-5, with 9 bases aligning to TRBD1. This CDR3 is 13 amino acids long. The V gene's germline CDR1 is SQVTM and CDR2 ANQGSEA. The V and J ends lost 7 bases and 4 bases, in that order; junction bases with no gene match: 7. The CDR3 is CSGIGQGLETQYF. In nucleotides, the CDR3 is TGCAGCGGGATAGGACAGGGGCTAGAGACCCAGTACTTC.

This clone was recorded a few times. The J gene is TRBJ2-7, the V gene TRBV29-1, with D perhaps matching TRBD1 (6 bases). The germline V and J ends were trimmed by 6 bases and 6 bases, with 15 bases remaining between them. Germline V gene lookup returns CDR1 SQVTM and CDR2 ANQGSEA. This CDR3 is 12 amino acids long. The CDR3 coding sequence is TGCAGCGTCCCGACAGGTTTCGGCGAGCAGTACTTC. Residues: CSVPTGFGEQYF.

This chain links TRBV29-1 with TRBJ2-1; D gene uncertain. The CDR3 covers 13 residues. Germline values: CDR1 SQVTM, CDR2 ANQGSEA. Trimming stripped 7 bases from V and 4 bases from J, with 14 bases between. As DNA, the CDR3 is TGCAGCGCATATGGGCTATGGTACAATGAGCAGTTCTTC. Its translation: CSAYGLWYNEQFF.

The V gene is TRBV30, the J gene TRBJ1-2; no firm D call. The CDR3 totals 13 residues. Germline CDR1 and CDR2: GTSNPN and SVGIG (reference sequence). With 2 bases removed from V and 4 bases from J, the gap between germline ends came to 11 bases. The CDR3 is CAWSIDYSYGYTF. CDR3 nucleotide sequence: TGTGCCTGGAGTATAGACTATAGCTATGGCTACACCTTC.

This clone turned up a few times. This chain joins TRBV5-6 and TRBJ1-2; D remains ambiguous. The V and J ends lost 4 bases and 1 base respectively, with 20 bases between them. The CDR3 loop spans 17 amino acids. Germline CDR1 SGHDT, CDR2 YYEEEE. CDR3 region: CASSPRSPLRVNYGYTF. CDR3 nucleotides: TGTGCCAGCAGCCCCCGGAGTCCGCTGAGAGTTAACTATGGCTACACCTTC.

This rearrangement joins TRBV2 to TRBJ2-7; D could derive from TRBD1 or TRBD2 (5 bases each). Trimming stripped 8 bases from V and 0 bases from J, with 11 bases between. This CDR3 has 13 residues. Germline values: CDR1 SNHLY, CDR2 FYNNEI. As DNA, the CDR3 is TGTGCCAGCTTACGGGGCTACTCCTACGAGCAGTACTTC. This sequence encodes CASLRGYSYEQYF.

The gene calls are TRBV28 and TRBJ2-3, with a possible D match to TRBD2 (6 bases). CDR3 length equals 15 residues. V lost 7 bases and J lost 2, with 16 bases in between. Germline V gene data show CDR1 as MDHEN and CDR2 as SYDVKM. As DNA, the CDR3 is TGTGCCAGCACCCCGCTGGGGGGTTACACAGATACGCAGTATTTT. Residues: CASTPLGGYTDTQYF.

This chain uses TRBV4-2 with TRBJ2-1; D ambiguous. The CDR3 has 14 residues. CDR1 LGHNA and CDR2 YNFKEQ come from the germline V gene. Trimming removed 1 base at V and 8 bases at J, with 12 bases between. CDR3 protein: CASSQGLRRDEQFF. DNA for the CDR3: TGTGCCAGCAGCCAAGGACTCCGGCGAGATGAGCAGTTCTTC.

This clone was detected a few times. CDR3 protein: CASTLEGANVLTF. The DNA for the CDR3 is TGTGCCAGCACCCTAGAGGGGGCCAACGTCCTGACTTTC. The rearrangement uses TRBV11-2 and TRBJ2-6, with D unclear. The CDR3 is 13 residues long. The V end was cut by 7 bases, the J end by 4 bases, with 8 bases between. CDR1 and CDR2 (germline): SGHAT, FQNNGV.

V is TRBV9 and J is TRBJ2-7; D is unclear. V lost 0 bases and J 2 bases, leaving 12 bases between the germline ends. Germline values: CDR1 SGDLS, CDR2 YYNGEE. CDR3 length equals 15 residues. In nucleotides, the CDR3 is TGTGCCAGCAGCGTAGGCCATGGGGATCCCTACGAGCAGTACTTC. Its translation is CASSVGHGDPYEQYF.

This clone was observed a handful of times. Here the CDR3 reads CASSLFGSTNYGYTF. The CDR3 DNA sequence: TGTGCCAGCAGTTTATTCGGCAGTACTAACTATGGCTACACCTTC. The chain is built from TRBV28 and TRBJ1-2, with D unresolved. CDR1 is MDHEN, CDR2 SYDVKM, per germline. CDR3 length: 15 amino acids. The germline V and J ends were trimmed by 1 base and 0 bases, with 9 bases remaining between them.

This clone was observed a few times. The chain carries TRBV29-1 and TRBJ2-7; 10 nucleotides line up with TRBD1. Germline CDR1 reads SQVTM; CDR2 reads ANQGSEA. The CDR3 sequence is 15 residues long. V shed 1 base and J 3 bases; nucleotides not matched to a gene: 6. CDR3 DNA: TGCAGCGTTGAAGGGAGGGGACAGGGGCACTACGAGCAGTACTTC. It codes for CSVEGRGQGHYEQYF.